This entry features one T cell receptor beta chain sequence. The antigen remains unidentified. Per the original methods: ImmunoSEQ gave junction-only sequences without quality scores, so filtering differed. Profiled with immunoSEQ multiplex PCR; TCRdb holds only in-frame clones, not every one. V and J calls and clone size are copied from that table; D and trimming were computed from the DNA. The repertoire holds fewer than 1.8 million clones, just under 99% seen once, with 0.36% in the top ten. The CDR3 has 14 residues. Germline CDR1 reads MDHEN; CDR2 reads SYDVKM. V gave up 5 bases and J gave up 8 bases; unmatched junction bases: 10. These data come from a study of shared clonotypes between healthy human individuals. Study context: Plates per donor: three CD4 naive, three CD4 memory, two CD8 naive, one CD8 memory.

Study results and caveats: Non-shared clonotypes had lower generation probabilities than those shared by all four donors.

The chain is built from TRBV28 and TRBJ1-2; 8 bases align to TRBD1. Sequencing was carried out using naive CD4+ T cells sorted from blood. Subset described: CD45RA+ positively selected. The clonotype was recovered from a man aged 30 to 39 in good health. DNA for the CDR3: TGTGCCAGCAGTCCGCACCAGGGGGCGCCCGGCTACACCTTC. Protein sequence: CASSPHQGAPGYTF.